The 3 T cell receptor beta chains reported below all come from one sample, sequenced in a study of blood T cell repertoires in COVID-19 (TCRdb year 2020). Library prep was done by the immunoSEQ multiplex PCR assay. TCRdb re-hosts the immuneACCESS table, in-frame sequences only. Its copies lack some clones; in the studies checked, an unresolved V gene accounts for under half of them, and the cause for the rest is not known. The sample table lists 150,000 to 200,000 clones, 79% of them with a count of one. The top ten clones comprise about 7.8% of the sample. The sequenced sample consisted of peripheral blood. The receptors derive from a woman aged 55 to 70 with COVID-19, enrolled during active disease.

The chain carries TRBV6-5 and TRBJ1-5; no firm D call. This CDR3 has 12 residues. CDR1 MNHEY and CDR2 SVGAGI come from the germline V gene. Trimming shortened V by 6 bases and J by 13 bases, and 16 bases separated the two germline ends. The CDR3 sequence is CASSQSRHAQHF. CDR3 nucleotide sequence: TGTGCCAGCAGCCAATCCCGACACGCGCAGCATTTT.

The chain combines TRBV5-4 with TRBJ1-2; D remains ambiguous. Per the germline V gene, CDR1 is SGHNT and CDR2 is YYREEE (reference sequence). V was pared by 0 bases and J by 5 bases, with 14 bases between. CDR3 length: 15 amino acids. The CDR3 sequence is CASSLARGEGYGYTF. CDR3 DNA: TGTGCCAGCAGCTTGGCGCGGGGAGAAGGGTATGGCTACACCTTC. Complete variable domain (other parts from reference TRBV5-4 and TRBJ1-2): ETGVTQSPTHLIKTRGQQVTLRCSSQSGHNTVSWYQQALGQGPQFIFQYYREEENGRGNFPPRFSGLQFPNYSSELNVNALELDDSALYLCASSLARGEGYGYTFGSGTRLTVV.

The chain couples TRBV2 to TRBJ2-5, with TRBD1 matching over 11 bases. Germline CDR1 is SNHLY and CDR2 is FYNNEI. The ends lost 11 bases at V and 4 bases at J; junction bases unmatched: 9. This CDR3 comprises 14 residues. The CDR3 DNA is TGTGCCTCTATTAGGGGGACAGGGGGAGAGACCCAGTACTTC. Translating gives CASIRGTGGETQYF.